This T cell receptor beta chain was documented in a study of T cells in Graves' hyperthyroidism and ophthalmopathy. Study-wide findings and caveats: Clonotypes that were expanded in thyroid above 0.001 mostly appeared in blood too.

Germline V gene lookup returns CDR1 MDHEN and CDR2 SYDVKM. The CDR3 has 15 amino acids. As for this clonotype: The antigen is unknown. A read error may produce the germline difference seen at one junction end.

Researchers took RNA transcripts and amplified the TCR beta CDR3 regions from them. The HTBI primer set drove a first-round RT-PCR of the TCR CDR3. TCRdb reprocessed the multiplex PCR reads via MiXCR and lists one record per CDR3 protein. The data show about 640,000 distinct CDR3 sequences, roughly 14% seen once. The receptor was derived from a woman in her fifties or sixties with Graves' ophthalmopathy. Sequenced material: blood. The chain joins TRBV28 to TRBJ1-5, with TRBD1 matching over 7 bases. CDR3 region: CASSLTGMGNQPPHF. CDR3 coding DNA: TGTGCCAGCAGTTTGACAGGGATGGGCAATCAGCCCCCGCATTTT.